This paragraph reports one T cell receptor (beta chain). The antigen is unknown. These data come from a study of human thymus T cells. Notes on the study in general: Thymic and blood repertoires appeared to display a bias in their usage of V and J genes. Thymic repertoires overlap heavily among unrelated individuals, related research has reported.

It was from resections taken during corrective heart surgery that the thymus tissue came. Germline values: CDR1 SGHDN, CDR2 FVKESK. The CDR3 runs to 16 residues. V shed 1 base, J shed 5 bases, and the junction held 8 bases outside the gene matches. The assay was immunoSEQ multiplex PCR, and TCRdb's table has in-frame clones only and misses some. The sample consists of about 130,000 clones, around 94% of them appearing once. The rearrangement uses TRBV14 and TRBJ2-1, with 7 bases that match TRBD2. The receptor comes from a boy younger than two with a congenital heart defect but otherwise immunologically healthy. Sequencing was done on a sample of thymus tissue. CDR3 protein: CASSQVASSGDNEQFF. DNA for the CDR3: TGTGCCAGCAGCCAAGTTGCCTCCAGCGGGGACAATGAGCAGTTCTTC.